This T cell receptor (beta chain) was sequenced during a study of blood T cell repertoires in COVID-19. Study summary: Donors in the United States, Italy and Spain gave samples during acute or convalescent COVID-19. PBMCs, B-cell-depleted T cells, or T cells were the source of the cDNA or gDNA that made up the material.

As handled by the study authors: The authors estimated nucleated cell counts from reference gene primer amplification. Sequencing was performed with immunoSEQ multiplex PCR; in TCRdb, only in-frame clones are kept and a portion is missing. The V and J calls and the clone size are those of that table, but D and trimming were determined from the DNA. The data show 200,000 to 250,000 clones, with about 86% seen just once and about a tenth held by the top ten. Seattle patient enrollment occurred during active infection, with longitudinal follow-up thereafter. CDR3 size: 16 residues. V dropped 3 bases and J dropped 3; count of bases not matched to a gene: 5. From germline, CDR1 is MGHRA and CDR2 YSYEKL.

This sequence was found in a woman between 45 and 65 years old with COVID-19, enrolled during active disease. Sequencing input: peripheral blood. The chain combines TRBV4-1 with TRBJ2-7; 13 bases map to TRBD2. DNA of the CDR3: TGCGCCAGCAGCCAGGAATGGACTAGCGGGGGCTACGAGCAGTACTTC. Translated, it gives CASSQEWTSGGYEQYF.